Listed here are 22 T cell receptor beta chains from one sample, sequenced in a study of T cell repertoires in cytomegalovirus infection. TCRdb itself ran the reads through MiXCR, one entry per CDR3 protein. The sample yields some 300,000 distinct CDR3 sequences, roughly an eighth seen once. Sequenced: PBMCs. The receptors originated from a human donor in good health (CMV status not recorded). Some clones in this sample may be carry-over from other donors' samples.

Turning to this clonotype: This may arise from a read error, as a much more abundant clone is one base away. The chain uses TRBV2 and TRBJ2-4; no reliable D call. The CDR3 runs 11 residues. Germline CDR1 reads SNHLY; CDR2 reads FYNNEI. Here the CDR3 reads CVSIKRNIQYF. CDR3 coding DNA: TGTGTCAGCATAAAAAGGAACATTCAGTACTTC. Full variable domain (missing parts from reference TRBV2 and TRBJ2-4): EPEVTQTPSHQVTQMGQEVILRCVPISNHLYFYWYRQILGQKVEFLVSFYNNEISEKSEIFDDQFSVERPDGSNFTLKIRSTKLEDSAMYFCVSIKRNIQYFGAGTRLSVL.

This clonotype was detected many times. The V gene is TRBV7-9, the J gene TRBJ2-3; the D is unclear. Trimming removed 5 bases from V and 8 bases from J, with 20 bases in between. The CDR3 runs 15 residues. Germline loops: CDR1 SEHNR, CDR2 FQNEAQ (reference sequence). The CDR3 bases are TGTGCCAGCAGCCCTACCCGGGTCTCCCGTGGTACGCAGTATTTT. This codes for CASSPTRVSRGTQYF.

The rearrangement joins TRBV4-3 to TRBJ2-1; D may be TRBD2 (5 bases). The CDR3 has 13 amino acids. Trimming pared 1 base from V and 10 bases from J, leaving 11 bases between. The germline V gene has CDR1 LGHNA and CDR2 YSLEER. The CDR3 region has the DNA TGCGCCAGCAGCCAAGGGCTAGCTGAAGAGCAGTTCTTC. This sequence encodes CASSQGLAEEQFF.

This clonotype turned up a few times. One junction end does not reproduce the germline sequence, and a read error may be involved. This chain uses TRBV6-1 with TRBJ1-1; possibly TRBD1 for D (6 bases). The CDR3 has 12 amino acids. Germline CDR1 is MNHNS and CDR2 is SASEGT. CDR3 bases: TGTGCCAGCAGGGAAGGGGGAACTGAAGCTTTCTTT. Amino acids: CASREGGTEAFF.

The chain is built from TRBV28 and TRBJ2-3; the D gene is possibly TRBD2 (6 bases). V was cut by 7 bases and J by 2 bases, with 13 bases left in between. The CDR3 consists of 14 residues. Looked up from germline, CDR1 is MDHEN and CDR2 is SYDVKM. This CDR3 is CASTGGVFTDTQYF. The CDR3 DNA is TGTGCCAGCACCGGAGGGGTGTTCACAGATACGCAGTATTTT.

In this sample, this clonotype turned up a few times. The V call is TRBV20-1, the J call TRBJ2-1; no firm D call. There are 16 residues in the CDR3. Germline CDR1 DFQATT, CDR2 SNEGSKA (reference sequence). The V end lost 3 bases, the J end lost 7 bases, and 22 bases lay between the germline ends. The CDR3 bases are TGCAGTGCTAGCGGCCCTCTACGGGTGGCGAGAAATGAGCAGTTCTTC. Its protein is CSASGPLRVARNEQFF.

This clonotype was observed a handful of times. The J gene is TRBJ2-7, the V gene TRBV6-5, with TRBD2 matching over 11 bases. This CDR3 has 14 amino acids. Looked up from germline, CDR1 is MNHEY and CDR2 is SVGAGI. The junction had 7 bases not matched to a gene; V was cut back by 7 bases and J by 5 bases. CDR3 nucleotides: TGTGCCAGCAATATAGCGGGAGGGCCGAACGAGCAGTACTTC. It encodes CASNIAGGPNEQYF.

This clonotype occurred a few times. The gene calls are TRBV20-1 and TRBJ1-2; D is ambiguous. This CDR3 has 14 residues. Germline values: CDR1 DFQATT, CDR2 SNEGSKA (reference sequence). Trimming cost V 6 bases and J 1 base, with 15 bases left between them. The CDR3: CSAPGPGINYGYTF. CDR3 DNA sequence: TGCAGTGCCCCCGGCCCAGGAATTAACTATGGCTACACCTTC.

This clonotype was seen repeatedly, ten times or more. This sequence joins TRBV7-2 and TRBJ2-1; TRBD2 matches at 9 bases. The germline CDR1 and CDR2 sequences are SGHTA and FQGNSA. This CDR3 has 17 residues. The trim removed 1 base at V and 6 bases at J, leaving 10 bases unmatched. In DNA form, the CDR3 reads TGTGCCAGCAGCTTAGTTGGTTGGACTAGCGCATCCAATGAGCAGTTCTTC. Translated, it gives CASSLVGWTSASNEQFF. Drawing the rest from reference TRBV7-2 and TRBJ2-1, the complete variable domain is GAGVSQSPSNKVTEKGKDVELRCDPISGHTALYWYRQSLGQGLEFLIYFQGNSAPDKSGLPSDRFSAERTGGSVSTLTIQRTQQEDSAVYLCASSLVGWTSASNEQFFGPGTRLTVL.

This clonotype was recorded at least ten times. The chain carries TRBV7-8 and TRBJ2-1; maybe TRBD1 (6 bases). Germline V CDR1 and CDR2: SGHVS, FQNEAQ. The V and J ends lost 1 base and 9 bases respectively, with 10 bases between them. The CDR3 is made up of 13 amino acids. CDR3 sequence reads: CASSLGQASEQFF. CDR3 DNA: TGTGCCAGCAGCTTAGGACAGGCTAGTGAGCAGTTCTTC.

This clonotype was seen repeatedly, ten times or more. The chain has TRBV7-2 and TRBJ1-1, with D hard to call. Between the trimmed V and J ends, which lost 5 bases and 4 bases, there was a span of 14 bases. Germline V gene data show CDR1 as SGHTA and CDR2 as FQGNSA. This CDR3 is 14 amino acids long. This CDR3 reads CASSREGIGTEAFF. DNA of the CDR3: TGTGCCAGCAGCAGGGAAGGCATTGGCACTGAAGCTTTCTTT.

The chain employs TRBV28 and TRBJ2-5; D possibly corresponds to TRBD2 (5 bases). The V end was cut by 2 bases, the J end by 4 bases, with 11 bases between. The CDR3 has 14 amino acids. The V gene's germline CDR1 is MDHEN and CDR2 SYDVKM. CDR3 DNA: TGTGCCAGCAGTTTAGTGGGAGCGAGAGAGACCCAGTACTTC. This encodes CASSLVGARETQYF.

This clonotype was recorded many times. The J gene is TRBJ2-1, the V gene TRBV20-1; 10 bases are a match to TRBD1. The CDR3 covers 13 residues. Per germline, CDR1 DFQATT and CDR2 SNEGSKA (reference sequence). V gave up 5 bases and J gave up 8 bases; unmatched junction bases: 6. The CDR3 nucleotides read TGCAGTGCTCCGGACAGGGGGATCTATGAGCAGTTCTTC. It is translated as CSAPDRGIYEQFF.

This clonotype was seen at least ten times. As DNA, the CDR3 is TGTGCCATCGGGGACAGCCTCGGGAATGAGCAGTTCTTC. Amino acid sequence: CAIGDSLGNEQFF. The chain joins TRBV10-3 to TRBJ2-1; TRBD1 matches at 7 bases. CDR1 ENHRY and CDR2 SYGVKD come from the germline V gene. This CDR3 has 13 residues. V shed 8 bases and J 7 bases; nucleotides not matched to a gene: 8.

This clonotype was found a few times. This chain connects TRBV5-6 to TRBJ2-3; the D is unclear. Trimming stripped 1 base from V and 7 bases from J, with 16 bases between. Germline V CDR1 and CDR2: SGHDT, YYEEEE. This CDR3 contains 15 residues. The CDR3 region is CASSLKLRTSNTQYF. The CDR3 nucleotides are TGTGCCAGCAGCTTGAAACTCCGGACGTCGAATACGCAGTATTTT.

This CDR3 reads CASSLSGGGLSYEQYF. The CDR3 nucleotides are TGTGCCAGCAGCTTATCGGGGGGTGGCCTCTCCTACGAGCAGTACTTC. The chain uses TRBV7-9 and TRBJ2-7, with 7 bases identical to TRBD2. The CDR3 contains 16 residues. From germline, CDR1 is SEHNR and CDR2 FQNEAQ (reference sequence). V gave up 2 bases and J gave up 0 bases; unmatched junction bases: 7.

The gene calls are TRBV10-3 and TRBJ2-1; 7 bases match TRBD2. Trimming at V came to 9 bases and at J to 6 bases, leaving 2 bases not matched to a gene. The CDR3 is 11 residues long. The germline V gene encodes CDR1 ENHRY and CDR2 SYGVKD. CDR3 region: CAIGGGNEQFF. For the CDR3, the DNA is TGTGCCATTGGGGGGGGCAATGAGCAGTTCTTC.

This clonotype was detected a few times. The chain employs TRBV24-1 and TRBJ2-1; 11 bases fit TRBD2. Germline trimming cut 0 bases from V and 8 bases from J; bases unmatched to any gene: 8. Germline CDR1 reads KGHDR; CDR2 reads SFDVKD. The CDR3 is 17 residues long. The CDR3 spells CATSDLLGSGRVDEQFF. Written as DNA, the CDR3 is TGTGCCACCAGTGATTTGCTGGGTAGCGGGAGGGTGGATGAGCAGTTCTTC.

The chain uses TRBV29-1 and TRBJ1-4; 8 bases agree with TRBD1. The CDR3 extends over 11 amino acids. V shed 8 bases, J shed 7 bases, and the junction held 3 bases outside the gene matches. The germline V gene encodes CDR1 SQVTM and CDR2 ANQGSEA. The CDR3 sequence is CSSGTGEKLFF. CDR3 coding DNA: TGCAGCAGCGGGACAGGTGAAAAACTGTTTTTT. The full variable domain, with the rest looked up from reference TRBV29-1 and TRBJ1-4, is SAVISQKPSRDICQRGTSLTIQCQVDSQVTMMFWYRQQPGQSLTLIATANQGSEATYESGFVIDKFPISRPNLTFSTLTVSNMSPEDSSIYLCSSGTGEKLFFGSGTQLSVL.

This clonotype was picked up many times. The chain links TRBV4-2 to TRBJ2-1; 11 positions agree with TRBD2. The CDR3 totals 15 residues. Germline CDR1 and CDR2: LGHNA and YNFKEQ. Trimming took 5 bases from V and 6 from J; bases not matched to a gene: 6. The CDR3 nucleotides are TGTGCCAGCAGCTCAACTAGCGGGAGCCCCAATGAGCAGTTCTTC. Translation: CASSSTSGSPNEQFF.

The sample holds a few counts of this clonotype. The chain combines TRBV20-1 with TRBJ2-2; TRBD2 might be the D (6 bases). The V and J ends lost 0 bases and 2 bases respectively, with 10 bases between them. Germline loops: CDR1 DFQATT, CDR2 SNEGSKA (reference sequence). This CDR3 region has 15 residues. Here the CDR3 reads CSARDQEGNTGELFF. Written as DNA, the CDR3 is TGCAGTGCTAGAGATCAGGAGGGTAACACCGGGGAGCTGTTTTTT.

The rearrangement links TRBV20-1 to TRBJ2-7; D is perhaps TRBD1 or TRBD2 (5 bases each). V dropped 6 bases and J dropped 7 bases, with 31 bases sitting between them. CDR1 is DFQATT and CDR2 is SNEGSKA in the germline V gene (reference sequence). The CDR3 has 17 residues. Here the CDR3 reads CSAKTVGLRSIPGEQYF. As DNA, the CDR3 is TGCAGTGCCAAGACAGTGGGGCTGCGCTCTATCCCGGGGGAGCAGTACTTC.